The table lists the clone carrying this T cell receptor (beta chain) with a count of one. Its target is unknown. Synthetic TCR analog templates were spiked into all PCRs individually. Data came from immunoSEQ multiplex PCR; TCRdb stores just in-frame clones and leaves some out. The sample carries about 36,000 clones, more than 75% recorded once. These data belong to a study of PD-L1 blockade in urothelial cancer. Study results and caveats: Tumor-associated clones in blood expanded more at 3 weeks in durable-benefit patients.

Specified time point: peripheral blood 6 weeks after treatment start. Urothelial carcinoma, locally advanced or metastatic, affected the patients. CDR1 is MNHEY, CDR2 SVGAGI, per germline. V was trimmed by 9 bases and J by 6 bases, leaving 17 bases between them. This CDR3 region has 13 residues. Sequences were derived from PBMCs, sampled around atezolizumab (anti-PD-L1) treatment. V and J are TRBV6-5 and TRBJ1-1, with D tentatively TRBD1 (5 bases). This receptor was obtained from a man between 40 and 49 years old with urothelial cancer. DNA of the CDR3: TGTGCCAGTCAGGGATATACAGAGGCTGAAGCTTTCTTT. This sequence encodes CASQGYTEAEAFF.